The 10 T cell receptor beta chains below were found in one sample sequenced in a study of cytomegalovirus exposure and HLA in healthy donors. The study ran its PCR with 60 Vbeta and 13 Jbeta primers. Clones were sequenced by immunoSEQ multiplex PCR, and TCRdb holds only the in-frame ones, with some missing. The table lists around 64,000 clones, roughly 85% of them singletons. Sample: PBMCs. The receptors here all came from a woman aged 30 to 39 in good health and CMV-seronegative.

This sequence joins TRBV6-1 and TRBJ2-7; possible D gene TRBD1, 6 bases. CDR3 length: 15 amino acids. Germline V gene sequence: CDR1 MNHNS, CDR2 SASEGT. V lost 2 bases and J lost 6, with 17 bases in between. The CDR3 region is CASSEIGQGRVEQYF. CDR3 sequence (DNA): TGTGCCAGCAGTGAAATTGGCCAGGGGCGGGTCGAGCAGTACTTC.

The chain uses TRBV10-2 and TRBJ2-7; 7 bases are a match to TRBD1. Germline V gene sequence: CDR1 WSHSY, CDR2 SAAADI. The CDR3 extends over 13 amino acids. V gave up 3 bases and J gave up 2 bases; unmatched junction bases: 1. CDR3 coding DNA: TGCGCCAGCAGTGATCAGGGGGCCTACGAGCAGTACTTC. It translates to CASSDQGAYEQYF.

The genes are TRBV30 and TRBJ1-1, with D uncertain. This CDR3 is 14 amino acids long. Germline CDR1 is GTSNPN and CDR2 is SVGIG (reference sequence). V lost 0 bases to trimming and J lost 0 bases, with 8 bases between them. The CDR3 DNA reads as TGTGCCTGGAGTGTCGGGATGATGAACACTGAAGCTTTCTTT. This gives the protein CAWSVGMMNTEAFF.

The CDR3 sequence is CASSQSGNGLWNEQFF. In DNA, the CDR3 is TGTGCCAGCAGCCAGAGCGGGAATGGTTTATGGAATGAGCAGTTCTTC. This chain uses TRBV7-9 with TRBJ2-1, with 7 bases matching TRBD2. The CDR3 has 16 amino acids. J was trimmed by 7 bases and V by 5 bases; bases with no gene match: 14. The germline CDR1 and CDR2 sequences are SEHNR and FQNEAQ (reference sequence).

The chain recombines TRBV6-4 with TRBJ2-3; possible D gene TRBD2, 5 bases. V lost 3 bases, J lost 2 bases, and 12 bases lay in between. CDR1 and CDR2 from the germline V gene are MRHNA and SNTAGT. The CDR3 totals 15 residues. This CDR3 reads CASSESSGITDTQYF. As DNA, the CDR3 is TGTGCCAGCAGTGAGTCGAGCGGAATCACAGATACGCAGTATTTT.

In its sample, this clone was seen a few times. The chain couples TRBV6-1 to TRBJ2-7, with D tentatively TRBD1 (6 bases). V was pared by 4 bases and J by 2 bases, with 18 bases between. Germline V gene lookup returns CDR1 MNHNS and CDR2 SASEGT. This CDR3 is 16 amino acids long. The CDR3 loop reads CASSGAFQGYTYEQYF. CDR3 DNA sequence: TGTGCCAGCAGTGGGGCCTTTCAGGGGTACACCTACGAGCAGTACTTC.

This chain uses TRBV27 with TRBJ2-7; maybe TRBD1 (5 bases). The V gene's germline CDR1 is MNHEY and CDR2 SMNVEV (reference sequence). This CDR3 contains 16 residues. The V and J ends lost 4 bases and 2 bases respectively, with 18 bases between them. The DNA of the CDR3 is TGTGCCAGCAGTTCCCGGCTAGGGGCAGGGACCTACGAGCAGTACTTC. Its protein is CASSSRLGAGTYEQYF.

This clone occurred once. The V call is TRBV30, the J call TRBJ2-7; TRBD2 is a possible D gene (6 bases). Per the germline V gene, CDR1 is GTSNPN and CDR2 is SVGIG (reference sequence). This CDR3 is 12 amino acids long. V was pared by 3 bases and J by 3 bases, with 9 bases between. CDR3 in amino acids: CAWRGLNYEQYF. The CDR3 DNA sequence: TGTGCCTGGAGGGGACTGAACTACGAGCAGTACTTC. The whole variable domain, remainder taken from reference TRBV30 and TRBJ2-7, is SQTIHQWPATLVQPVGSPLSLECTVEGTSNPNLYWYRQAAGRGLQLLFYSVGIGQISSEVPQNLSASRPQDRQFILSSKKLLLSDSGFYLCAWRGLNYEQYFGPGTRLTVT.

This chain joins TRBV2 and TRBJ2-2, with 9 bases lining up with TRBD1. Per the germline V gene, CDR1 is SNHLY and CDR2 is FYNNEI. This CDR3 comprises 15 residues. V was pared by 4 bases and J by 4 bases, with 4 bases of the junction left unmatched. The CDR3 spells CASSAGTGTTGELFF. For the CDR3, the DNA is TGTGCCAGCAGTGCCGGGACAGGGACCACCGGGGAGCTGTTTTTT.

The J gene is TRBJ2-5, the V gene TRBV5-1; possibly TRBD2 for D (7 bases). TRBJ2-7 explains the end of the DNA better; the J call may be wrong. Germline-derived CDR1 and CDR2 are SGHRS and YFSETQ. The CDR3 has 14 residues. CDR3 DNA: TGCGCCAGCAGCTTGGGAGGGGGGGTATACGAGCAGTACTTC. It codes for CASSLGGGVYEQYF.